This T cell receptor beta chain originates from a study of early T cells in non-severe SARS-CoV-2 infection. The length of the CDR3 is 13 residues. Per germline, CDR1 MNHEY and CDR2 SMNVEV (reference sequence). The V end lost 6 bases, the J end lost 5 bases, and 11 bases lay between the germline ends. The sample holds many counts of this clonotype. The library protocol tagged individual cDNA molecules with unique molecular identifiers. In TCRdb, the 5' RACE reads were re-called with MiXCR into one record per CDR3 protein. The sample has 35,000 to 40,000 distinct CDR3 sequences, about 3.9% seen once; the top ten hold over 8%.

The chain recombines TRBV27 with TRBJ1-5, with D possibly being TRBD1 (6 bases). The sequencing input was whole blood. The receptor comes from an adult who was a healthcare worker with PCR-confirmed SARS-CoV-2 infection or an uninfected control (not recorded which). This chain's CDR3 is CASRTGADQPQHF. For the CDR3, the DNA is TGTGCCAGCAGGACGGGGGCGGATCAGCCCCAGCATTTT.